The 24 T cell receptor beta chains below were found in one sample sequenced in a study of CD8+ T cells in alopecia areata (dated by TCRdb to 2017 to 2018). Libraries came from the immunoSEQ multiplex PCR assay. RNA was extracted from all samples and reverse transcribed into cDNA as template for TCR sequencing. TCRdb's version of the immuneACCESS table is confined to in-frame rearrangements and falls short of the full clone set. An unresolved V gene accounts for under half of the shortfall where checked; the remainder is of unknown origin. This sample holds almost 250,000 clones; about 68% were observed only once. Clones ranked in the top ten supply around 1.2% of the sample. What the time point label conveys for this sample: baseline before oral tofacitinib. The input for sequencing was CD4+ T cells sorted from blood, taken at week 0. These receptors were collected from a human donor with alopecia areata.

V is TRBV7-2 and J is TRBJ2-3; 9 bases fit TRBD1. CDR3 length: 15 amino acids. Germline-derived CDR1 and CDR2 are SGHTA and FQGNSA. V was clipped by 4 bases and J by 3 bases; unmatched bases: 5. CDR3 sequence: CASSSQGARTDTQYF. The CDR3 coding sequence is TGTGCCAGCAGCTCACAGGGGGCGCGAACAGATACGCAGTATTTT.

The chain uses TRBV4-3 and TRBJ2-7; 9 bases map to TRBD1. This CDR3 has 17 residues. In germline, CDR1 is LGHNA, CDR2 YSLEER. With 1 base clipped from V and 4 bases from J, the junction kept 11 bases outside the gene matches. CDR3 nucleotide sequence: TGCGCCAGCAGCCAAGGACCCCTGGGACAGGGAATGTACGAGCAGTACTTC. Translated, it gives CASSQGPLGQGMYEQYF.

The chain is built from TRBV4-1 and TRBJ2-5; no reliable D call. V was shortened by 0 bases and J by 3 bases, with 11 bases between the two germline ends. This CDR3 is 15 amino acids long. Looked up from germline, CDR1 is MGHRA and CDR2 is YSYEKL. CDR3: CASSQDDTNKETQYF. CDR3 DNA sequence: TGCGCCAGCAGCCAAGATGACACCAATAAAGAGACCCAGTACTTC.

V gene TRBV4-1 combines with J gene TRBJ2-6, with D unclear. The germline V gene has CDR1 MGHRA and CDR2 YSYEKL. Deletions cut 0 bases from V and 13 bases from J, with 13 bases between. The length of the CDR3 is 14 residues. The CDR3 coding sequence is TGCGCCAGCAGCCAAGAACCGAGGCTAGGGGTCCTGACTTTC. Translating gives CASSQEPRLGVLTF.

In the case of this clone: The sample has other DNA sequences that encode this CDR3 too. The rearrangement joins TRBV29-1 to TRBJ2-3; D is ambiguous. Germline CDR1 reads SQVTM; CDR2 reads ANQGSEA. The V gene lost 4 bases and the J gene lost 0 bases, with 2 bases spanning the gap. The length of the CDR3 is 11 residues. The CDR3 nucleotides read TGCAGCGTTGCTAGCACAGATACGCAGTATTTT. This gives the protein CSVASTDTQYF.

J is TRBJ2-1 and V is TRBV5-1; TRBD1 matches 9 bases. CDR1 is SGHRS and CDR2 is YFSETQ in the germline V gene. The V and J ends lost 0 bases and 6 bases, in that order; junction bases with no gene match: 10. This CDR3 is built from 17 residues. The CDR3 bases are TGCGCCAGCAGCTTGGTGGGGACAGGGTTGACTCTCAATGAGCAGTTCTTC. The encoded protein is CASSLVGTGLTLNEQFF. Looking up the rest from reference TRBV5-1 and TRBJ2-1 gives the full variable domain: KAGVTQTPRYLIKTRGQQVTLSCSPISGHRSVSWYQQTPGQGLQFLFEYFSETQRNKGNFPGRFSGRQFSNSRSEMNVSTLELGDSALYLCASSLVGTGLTLNEQFFGPGTRLTVL.

This chain links TRBV18 with TRBJ2-1; 10 bases map to TRBD1. The J segment lost 2 bases and the V segment lost 6 bases, leaving 7 bases of the junction unmatched. CDR1 and CDR2 from the germline V gene are KGHSH and LQKENI. There are 16 residues in the CDR3. CDR3 sequence: CASSPRDRGTYNEQFF. In nucleotides, the CDR3 is TGTGCCAGCTCGCCCCGGGACAGGGGCACCTACAATGAGCAGTTCTTC.

This clone was picked up a small number of times. This rearrangement joins TRBV19 to TRBJ2-2, with a tentative D call TRBD1 (5 bases). Germline assignment: CDR1 LNHDA and CDR2 SQIVND (reference sequence). Trimming removed 5 bases from V and 7 bases from J, with 11 bases in between. This CDR3 spans 13 amino acids. CDR3 sequence: CASSQDTGGELFF. The CDR3 DNA is TGTGCCAGTAGTCAGGACACGGGCGGGGAGCTGTTTTTT.

The J gene is TRBJ1-4, the V gene TRBV10-2; 7 bases map to TRBD1. The length of the CDR3 is 12 residues. J lost 8 bases, V lost 8 bases, and 5 bases had no gene match. Germline V gives CDR1 WSHSY, CDR2 SAAADI. In DNA form, the CDR3 reads TGCGCCAGCCGACAGGGAGGCGAAAAACTGTTTTTT. Amino acid sequence: CASRQGGEKLFF.

The V gene is TRBV29-1, the J gene TRBJ2-5, with a tentative D call TRBD2 (7 bases). Germline CDR1 is SQVTM and CDR2 is ANQGSEA. V dropped 6 bases and J dropped 0 bases, with 20 bases sitting between them. The CDR3 totals 16 residues. In DNA, the CDR3 is TGCAGCGTCTTGGGGGGGCGGGGACGATACCAAGAGACCCAGTACTTC. Protein product: CSVLGGRGRYQETQYF.

This rearrangement joins TRBV30 to TRBJ1-5; D is unresolved. V lost 2 bases, J lost 1 base, and 6 bases lay in between. This CDR3 region has 13 residues. Germline V gene data show CDR1 as GTSNPN and CDR2 as SVGIG (reference sequence). CDR3 nucleotide sequence: TGTGCCTGGAGTCCTGAAAGCAATCAGCCCCAGCATTTT. This encodes CAWSPESNQPQHF.

The chain joins TRBV15 to TRBJ2-2; no firm D call. This CDR3 has 14 residues. Germline CDR1 LNHNV, CDR2 YYDKDF (reference sequence). V was shortened by 4 bases and J by 1 base, with 7 bases between the two germline ends. CDR3: CATSTLGNTGELFF. DNA for the CDR3: TGTGCCACCAGCACCCTCGGGAACACCGGGGAGCTGTTTTTT.

This clone showed up just once. The chain joins TRBV29-1 to TRBJ1-2, with D possibly matching TRBD1 (5 bases). The CDR3 covers 14 residues. V was trimmed by 6 bases and J by 3 bases, leaving 17 bases between them. Germline V gives CDR1 SQVTM, CDR2 ANQGSEA. The CDR3 loop reads CSVNGGVRDYGYTF. Here the CDR3 DNA reads TGCAGCGTCAATGGGGGGGTCCGAGACTATGGCTACACCTTC. Full variable domain (missing parts from reference TRBV29-1 and TRBJ1-2): SAVISQKPSRDICQRGTSLTIQCQVDSQVTMMFWYRQQPGQSLTLIATANQGSEATYESGFVIDKFPISRPNLTFSTLTVSNMSPEDSSIYLCSVNGGVRDYGYTFGSGTRLTVV.

The gene calls are TRBV15 and TRBJ1-3; TRBD1 agrees at 9 bases. V shed 6 bases and J 2 bases; nucleotides not matched to a gene: 2. The CDR3 extends over 14 amino acids. The germline V gene encodes CDR1 LNHNV and CDR2 YYDKDF (reference sequence). CDR3 residues: CATRDRGTGNTIYF. The CDR3 bases are TGTGCCACCAGGGACAGGGGTACTGGAAACACCATATATTTT.

V usage is TRBV9 and J usage is TRBJ2-1; 9 nucleotides line up with TRBD2. The germline V gene has CDR1 SGDLS and CDR2 YYNGEE. Trimming cost V 4 bases and J 4 bases; bases outside gene matches: 9. The CDR3 totals 16 residues. The CDR3 loop is CASSPLGAGGYNEQFF. The CDR3 DNA follows: TGTGCCAGCAGCCCCCTTGGAGCGGGGGGTTACAATGAGCAGTTCTTC.

V and J are TRBV25-1 and TRBJ1-2, with D unresolved. The CDR3 sequence is 13 residues long. Trimming took 5 bases from V and 0 from J, leaving 7 bases between them. Germline lookup yields CDR1 MGHDK and CDR2 SYGVNS. This CDR3 is CASSRAANYGYTF. For the CDR3, the DNA is TGTGCCAGCAGTAGGGCAGCTAACTATGGCTACACCTTC.

This clone was seen a handful of times. The chain's CDR3 is CASSLEPRNIQYF. CDR3 sequence (DNA): TGCGCCAGCAGCTTGGAACCGCGAAACATTCAGTACTTC. The chain uses TRBV5-1 and TRBJ2-4; unclear D gene. The CDR3 totals 13 residues. CDR1 is SGHRS, CDR2 YFSETQ, per germline. V dropped 0 bases and J dropped 6 bases, with 7 bases sitting between them.

This clone appeared a single time. The chain uses TRBV9 and TRBJ2-1; D call uncertain. Germline loops: CDR1 SGDLS, CDR2 YYNGEE. V was shortened by 2 bases and J by 1 base, with 10 bases between the two germline ends. This CDR3 region has 15 residues. The CDR3 loop is CASSVVGLSYNEQFF. CDR3 DNA sequence: TGTGCCAGCAGCGTGGTCGGGTTATCCTACAATGAGCAGTTCTTC.

The chain couples TRBV7-8 to TRBJ2-3; no clear D. CDR3 length equals 16 residues. The germline gives CDR1 SGHVS, CDR2 FQNEAQ. V gave up 2 bases and J gave up 0 bases, with 12 bases separating them. CDR3 nucleotide sequence: TGTGCCAGCAGCTTAATAGACCGGAGCAGCACAGATACGCAGTATTTT. It codes for CASSLIDRSSTDTQYF.

The sample holds one count of this clone. The rearrangement links TRBV9 to TRBJ2-1; D is perhaps TRBD2 (6 bases). The CDR3 covers 14 residues. With 4 bases removed from V and 7 bases from J, the gap between germline ends came to 15 bases. Germline V gene data show CDR1 as SGDLS and CDR2 as YYNGEE. In DNA form, the CDR3 reads TGTGCCAGCAGCCCTCAGACTAGGCGGAATGAGCAGTTCTTC. Encoded protein: CASSPQTRRNEQFF.

The chain couples TRBV29-1 to TRBJ2-1; TRBD1 agrees at 9 bases. This CDR3 contains 16 residues. Germline V gene lookup returns CDR1 SQVTM and CDR2 ANQGSEA. Unmatched junction bases numbered 14, after V lost 4 bases and J lost 7 bases. The CDR3 DNA sequence: TGCAGCGTTGGCGGGGCCGGGACAGGGACCGTTAATGAGCAGTTCTTC. This encodes CSVGGAGTGTVNEQFF.

Only one count was recorded for this clone. The chain is built from TRBV30 and TRBJ1-2; D might be TRBD1 (5 bases). Germline V CDR1 and CDR2: GTSNPN, SVGIG (reference sequence). The CDR3 has 16 amino acids. Trimming pared 4 bases from V and 1 base from J, leaving 19 bases between. The CDR3 spells CAWTPTGTLNNYGYTF. The CDR3, as DNA: TGTGCCTGGACCCCCACCGGGACCCTAAATAACTATGGCTACACCTTC.

The V and J genes are TRBV7-3 and TRBJ2-1; 8 bases map to TRBD2. Germline lookup yields CDR1 SGHTA and CDR2 FQGTGA. The length of the CDR3 is 15 residues. The junction had 11 bases not matched to a gene; V was cut back by 5 bases and J by 8 bases. The CDR3, as DNA: TGTGCCAGCAGCCCACCGGGACTAGGGTTGCATGAGCAGTTCTTC. Its translation is CASSPPGLGLHEQFF. Together with reference TRBV7-3 and TRBJ2-1, the CDR3 gives the full variable domain: GAGVSQTPSNKVTEKGKYVELRCDPISGHTALYWYRQSLGQGPEFLIYFQGTGAADDSGLPNDRFFAVRPEGSVSTLKIQRTERGDSAVYLCASSPPGLGLHEQFFGPGTRLTVL.

In this sample, this clone turned up a few times. The chain couples TRBV6-1 to TRBJ1-2; D gene uncertain. The germline CDR1 and CDR2 sequences are MNHNS and SASEGT. Trimming left V 6 bases short and J 8 bases short, with 16 bases between. The CDR3 extends over 13 amino acids. The CDR3 DNA sequence: TGTGCCAGCAGGAGCCTAGGGTCTCCCGGCTACACCTTC. Translation: CASRSLGSPGYTF.